The rows below give T cell receptor beta chains drawn from one sample of a study of control samples from healthy donors and cancer patients. Method: immunoSEQ multiplex PCR; TCRdb's copy keeps in-frame clones and lacks some. The top ten clones hold about 3% of a sample with approximately 97,000 clones, around nine tenths of them seen once. Sequences were obtained from blood. Receptor source: a human donor in good health. The donor label of this sample is uncertain. CDR3s include the opening cysteine and the closing phenylalanine or tryptophan. The D gene is left open where the match is weak. Rows give clone size only sometimes, using once, few, many, or a class for an expanded clone.

19,TRBV4-1,once,TRBJ2-6,NA,CASSHRRGAISSGANVLTF,TGCGCCAGCAGCCACCGCCGGGGGGCTATAAGCTCTGGGGCCAACGTCCTGACTTTC
13,TRBV6-6,NA,TRBJ1-5,TRBD1,CASETGSNQPQHF,TGTGCCAGCGAGACAGGGTCCAATCAGCCCCAGCATTTT
17,TRBV4-2,NA,TRBJ2-1,TRBD2,CASSTGGAGGEYNEQFF,TGTGCCAGCAGCACCGGAGGAGCGGGGGGAGAGTACAATGAGCAGTTCTTC
14,TRBV27,NA,TRBJ2-5,TRBD2,CASKKRGAGETQYF,TGTGCCAGCAAAAAGCGGGGGGCTGGAGAGACCCAGTACTTC
14,TRBV6-2/TRBV6-3,NA,TRBJ1-1,TRBD1,CASSRQGRYTEAFF,TGTGCCAGCAGTAGACAGGGGAGGTATACTGAAGCTTTCTTT
15,TRBV19,NA,TRBJ1-5,NA,CASSIEGGGRQPQHF,TGTGCCAGTAGTATTGAGGGGGGAGGCCGGCAGCCCCAGCATTTT
14,TRBV5-1,NA,TRBJ1-4,NA,CASSLMGRSEKLFF,TGCGCCAGCAGCCTGATGGGGCGAAGCGAAAAACTGTTTTTT
14,TRBV5-5,NA,TRBJ2-7,TRBD1,CASSLGTGTYEQYF,TGTGCCAGCAGCTTGGGGACAGGGACCTACGAGCAGTACTTC
13,TRBV7-2,NA,TRBJ2-2,NA,CASSFNRDGELFF,TGTGCCAGCAGCTTCAACAGGGACGGGGAGCTGTTTTTT
13,TRBV21-1,NA,TRBJ1-4,NA,CASSKGFREKLFF,TGTGCCAGCAGCAAAGGGTTTCGGGAAAAACTGTTTTTT
16,TRBV4-3,NA,TRBJ2-6,NA,CASSQDGSSGANVLTF,TGCGCCAGCAGCCAAGATGGGAGCTCTGGGGCCAACGTCCTGACTTTC
15,TRBV24-1,NA,TRBJ1-2,NA,CATSGSSAASYGYTF,TGTGCCACCAGCGGATCTAGCGCCGCGTCCTATGGCTACACCTTC
14,TRBV9,NA,TRBJ1-3,NA,CASSAGGDGNTIYF,TGTGCCAGCAGCGCCGGGGGCGATGGAAACACCATATATTTT